This passage covers 2 T cell receptor beta chains from one sample sequenced in a study of OX40 agonist ivuxolimab in advanced cancers. This table comes from immunoSEQ multiplex PCR, and its TCRdb copy is limited to in-frame clones, with some not included. The repertoire holds 80,000 to 95,000 clones, with 92% as singletons. This specimen consisted of CD4+ or CD8+ T cells sorted from blood, obtained in a trial of the OX40 agonist ivuxolimab. These receptors all stem from an adult with an advanced solid tumor such as melanoma, head and neck, liver or kidney cancer.

This clone has just one count. The chain is built from TRBV7-3 and TRBJ2-2; TRBD2 matches at 9 bases. Germline-derived CDR1 and CDR2 are SGHTA and FQGTGA. The CDR3 loop spans 14 amino acids. V shed 5 bases, J shed 7 bases, and the junction held 5 bases outside the gene matches. Here the CDR3 DNA reads TGTGCCAGCAGCCAGATTAGCGGGGGCGGGGAGCTGTTTTTT. Translation gives CASSQISGGGELFF.

This chain uses TRBV7-3 with TRBJ2-1; TRBD2 matches at 7 bases. Trimming at V came to 5 bases and at J to 8 bases, leaving 9 bases not matched to a gene. Germline CDR1 is SGHTA and CDR2 is FQGTGA. The CDR3 runs to 14 residues. This CDR3 is CASSPGLVSHEQFF. The CDR3 DNA sequence: TGTGCCAGCAGCCCAGGACTAGTTTCCCATGAGCAGTTCTTC.